This T cell receptor beta chain emerged from a study of blood T cell repertoires in COVID-19. About the research overall: Sites across the United States, Italy and Spain contributed samples from acute and convalescent COVID-19. T cells, B-cell-depleted T cells, or PBMCs supplied cDNA or gDNA.

Study processing details: Reference gene primer amplification yielded estimated nucleated cell counts. Method: immunoSEQ multiplex PCR; TCRdb's copy keeps in-frame clones and lacks some. V and J calls and clone size are given by that table; D and trimming were obtained from the DNA. The repertoire holds under 150,000 clones, with more than 80% as singletons. With V trimmed by 2 bases and J by 8 bases, 2 bases remained unmatched. The length of the CDR3 is 12 residues. From germline, CDR1 is WSHSY and CDR2 SAAADI. Specimen: peripheral blood. The chain has TRBV10-2 and TRBJ1-1, with TRBD1 matching over 7 bases. This receptor was obtained from a woman between 45 and 60 years old with acute or convalescent COVID-19. In DNA form, the CDR3 reads TGCGCCAGCAGTGAGGCAGGGGGGGAAGCTTTCTTT. This encodes CASSEAGGEAFF.